The clone carrying this T cell receptor beta chain was recorded a few times. No antigen is known for it. This sample stems from a study of OX40 agonist ivuxolimab in advanced cancers. Peripheral blood came from all dose cohorts at three timepoints. The table came from immunoSEQ multiplex PCR; TCRdb's copy has only in-frame clones and leaves some out. The table records more than 85,000 clones, about 80% of them present only once. Overall study findings and caveats: In CD8+ T cells, expanded clones were on average more numerous than in CD4+. Still undetermined is the antigen specificity of the expanded peripheral T cells. There was clonal expansion of CD4+ and CD8+ blood T cells by week 6 at 0.1 to 3.0 mg/kg.

The specimen comprised CD4+ or CD8+ T cells sorted from blood, sampled in a trial of the OX40 agonist ivuxolimab. The receptor was isolated from an adult with an advanced solid tumor such as melanoma, head and neck, liver or kidney cancer.

The CDR3 DNA reads TGTGCCAGCAGAATGACTAGCGCCTACGAGCAGTACTTC. Translated: CASRMTSAYEQYF. This chain links TRBV6-5 with TRBJ2-7; TRBD2 agrees at 8 bases. V gave up 6 bases and J gave up 2 bases; unmatched junction bases: 3. This CDR3 contains 13 residues. Germline CDR1 and CDR2: MNHEY and SVGAGI.